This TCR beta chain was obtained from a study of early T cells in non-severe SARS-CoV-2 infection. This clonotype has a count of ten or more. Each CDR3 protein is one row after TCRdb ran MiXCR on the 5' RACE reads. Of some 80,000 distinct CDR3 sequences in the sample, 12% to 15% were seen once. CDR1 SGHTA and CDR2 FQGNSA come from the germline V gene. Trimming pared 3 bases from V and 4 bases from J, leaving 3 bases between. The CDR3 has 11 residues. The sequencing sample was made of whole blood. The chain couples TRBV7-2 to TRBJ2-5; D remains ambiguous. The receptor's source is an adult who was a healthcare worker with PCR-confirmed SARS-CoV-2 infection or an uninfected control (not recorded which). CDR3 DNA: TGTGCCAGCAGCTTCTCAGAGACCCAGTACTTC. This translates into CASSFSETQYF.